Listed below are T cell receptor beta chains from one sample, sequenced in a study of T-cell reconstitution after alpha-beta-depleted transplantation in children. Via MiXCR, TCRdb re-called the PCR reads, giving one row per CDR3 protein. The sample has around 190,000 distinct CDR3 sequences, about 6.6% seen once; the top ten hold 4.5% to 6.5%. The sample was PBMCs, taken before TCRalphabeta/CD19-depleted stem cell transplant. The receptor set was obtained from a boy under 10 years old with acute lymphoblastic leukemia, due to receive a stem cell transplant. Each CDR3 is given with its conserved first and last residue. A D gene is named only where the DNA matches it firmly. Only some rows state a clone size, as once, few, many or a class for expanded clones.

TGCAGTGCAACCCCGTTCGGCACTCGCAATGAGCAGTTCTTC CSATPFGTRNEQFF TRBV20-1 NA TRBJ2-1 14 NA
TGCGCCAGCAGCCAAGTGGACTACCCGAACACCGGGGAGCTGTTTTTT CASSQVDYPNTGELFF TRBV4-3 NA TRBJ2-2 16 NA
TGCGCCAGCAGCGCGGTAAGGGGACTCGGTCTAGTAGGCACAGATACGCAGTATTTT CASSAVRGLGLVGTDTQYF TRBV5-1 many TRBJ2-3 19 NA
TGTGCCAGCGGCCCTTACGGATCCGGGGAGCTGTTTTTT CASGPYGSGELFF TRBV11-2 many TRBJ2-2 13 NA
TGCAGCGTTGAAGGAGGAGGACAGGGATTAGGAAAACTGTTTTTT CSVEGGGQGLGKLFF TRBV29-1 NA TRBJ1-4 15 TRBD1
TGTGCCAGCAGCCTAGGGGCGCGGGGCAGCACCTACGAGCAGTACTTC CASSLGARGSTYEQYF TRBV28 many TRBJ2-7 16 NA
TGTGCCAGCAGTTACTCTGTAGGGGACCCTGAAGCTTTCTTT CASSYSVGDPEAFF TRBV6-5 many TRBJ1-1 14 NA
TGTGCCAGCAGCTTAGTCTGGGGCACCGGGGAGCTGTTTTTT CASSLVWGTGELFF TRBV5-8 many TRBJ2-2 14 NA
TGCGCCAGCAGCTTTGGGCTAGCCGATACGCAGTATTTT CASSFGLADTQYF TRBV5-1 many TRBJ2-3 13 NA
TGCAGTGCCGCACGGGGGGAACCTAGCAATCAGCCCCAGCATTTT CSAARGEPSNQPQHF TRBV20-1 few TRBJ1-5 15 NA
TGTGCCAGCAGCCGGGGACAGGGTCGCTCCGGGGAGCTGTTTTTT CASSRGQGRSGELFF TRBV7-2 NA TRBJ2-2 15 TRBD1
TGTGCCAGCGCGACCTCAGACAGGATCCACGAGCAGTACTTC CASATSDRIHEQYF TRBV7-9 few TRBJ2-7 14 NA
TGTGCCAGCAGCTTAGAAATAGCGAGCACAGATACGCAGTATTTT CASSLEIASTDTQYF TRBV7-2 many TRBJ2-3 15 NA
TGTGCCAGCAGCTTGGTCCCGAGGGGGGAGCAGTACTTC CASSLVPRGEQYF TRBV5-5 many TRBJ2-7 13 NA
TGTGCCAGCAGCTTTGGCCAGGGGGGGACTAGCGGGTACTACGAGCAGTACTTC CASSFGQGGTSGYYEQYF TRBV5-4 many TRBJ2-7 18 TRBD2
TGCGCCAGCAGCCCCGGGGGGTGGAGCACTGAAGCTTTCTTT CASSPGGWSTEAFF TRBV5-1 many TRBJ1-1 14 NA